A selection of T cell receptor beta chains follows, all from one sample in a study of glioma-infiltrating T cells. One entry per CDR3 protein results from TCRdb running MiXCR on the multiplex PCR reads. The sample holds some 160,000 distinct CDR3 sequences, more than 35% seen once. Sequenced: glioma tissue, nonneoplastic brain tissue, or PBMCs (not recorded which). The receptors here all came from a human donor with low-grade glioma or glioblastoma, undergoing nonglioma brain surgery, or in good health (not recorded which). The CDR3 runs from the conserved cysteine through the conserved F or W. A D gene is named only where the DNA matches it firmly. A row's size may be missing; if present it is once, few, many or a size class.

>TRBD2|TRBJ2-7|many|TRBV20-1
CSASRTSEHEQYF
TGCAGTGCTTCCCGGACTAGCGAACACGAGCAGTACTTC
>.|TRBJ1-6|many|TRBV20-1
CSARIGGGGWSPLHF
TGCAGTGCTAGAATCGGGGGGGGCGGGTGGTCACCCCTCCACTTT
>.|TRBJ1-1|few|TRBV5-1
CASSLAIAGATEAFF
TGCGCCAGCAGCTTGGCCATAGCAGGGGCGACTGAAGCTTTCTTT
>TRBD2|TRBJ2-3|.|TRBV20-1
CSARGAGTDRQYF
TGCAGTGCTAGAGGAGCGGGAACAGATAGGCAGTATTTT
>TRBD2|TRBJ2-2|.|TRBV7-2
CARSLTSGRGTGELFF
TGTGCCAGAAGCTTGACTAGCGGGAGAGGTACCGGGGAGCTGTTTTTT
>.|TRBJ2-7|few|TRBV28
CASSLFRARDFHSYEQYF
TGTGCCAGCAGTTTATTTCGGGCCCGGGACTTCCACTCCTACGAGCAGTACTTC
>.|TRBJ2-1|many|TRBV6-1
CASSRSSSYNEQFF
TGTGCCAGCAGCCGCTCGAGCTCCTACAATGAGCAGTTCTTC
>.|TRBJ2-7|many|TRBV10-2
CASSSGLVSHEQYF
TGCGCCAGCAGTTCAGGGTTAGTAAGCCACGAGCAGTACTTC
>.|TRBJ2-5|.|TRBV4-1
CASSQVAVQDTQYF
TGCGCCAGCAGCCAAGTCGCCGTCCAAGATACCCAGTACTTC
>.|TRBJ1-5|.|TRBV11-2
CASSLEIGGPQHF
TGTGCCAGCAGCTTAGAGATAGGGGGGCCCCAGCATTTT
>TRBD1|TRBJ1-5|many|TRBV28
CASSLLGQGAVGLYSNQPQHF
TGTGCCAGCAGTTTACTCGGACAGGGGGCTGTTGGCCTATATAGCAATCAGCCCCAGCATTTT
>.|TRBJ1-5|few|TRBV12-3/TRBV12-4
CASSPDRGNQPQHF
TGTGCCAGCAGTCCAGACAGAGGCAATCAGCCCCAGCATTTT
>.|TRBJ1-1|many|TRBV4-1
CASSQDLWGDTEAFF
TGCGCCAGCAGCCAAGATCTATGGGGAGACACTGAAGCTTTCTTT
>.|TRBJ2-3|many|TRBV5-4
CASSLVSDPDTQYF
TGTGCCAGCAGCTTGGTGTCTGACCCTGATACGCAGTATTTT
>.|TRBJ2-1|.|TRBV19
CASSIDFSNEQFF
TGTGCCAGTAGTATAGATTTTAGCAATGAGCAGTTCTTC
>.|TRBJ1-5|many|TRBV28
CASSLRGWGDQPQHF
TGTGCCAGCAGTTTACGGGGGTGGGGTGATCAGCCCCAGCATTTT
>TRBD2|TRBJ2-1|many|TRBV27
CASGRSGSFSYNEQFF
TGTGCCAGCGGGCGTAGCGGGAGCTTCTCCTACAATGAGCAGTTCTTC
>.|TRBJ2-7|few|TRBV5-4
CASSLDGSGIYEQYF
TGTGCCAGCAGCTTGGATGGGTCCGGTATCTACGAGCAGTACTTC
>.|TRBJ2-4|few|TRBV28
CASSLAILAKNIKYF
TGTGCCAGCAGTTTGGCCATTTTAGCCAAAAACATTAAGTACTTC
>.|TRBJ1-2|many|TRBV6-1
CASTNTARANYGYTF
TGTGCCAGCACCAACACAGCTAGAGCTAACTATGGCTACACCTTC
>.|TRBJ2-7|.|TRBV5-1
CASSLVDGTYEQYF
TGCGCCAGCAGCTTGGTTGACGGAACCTACGAGCAGTACTTC
>.|TRBJ1-2|.|TRBV19
CASSIKGLQGVSYTF
TGTGCCAGTAGTATTAAGGGCTTACAGGGAGTTAGCTACACCTTC
>.|TRBJ2-7|once|TRBV6-2/TRBV6-3
CASSSRQRDYEQYF
TGTGCCAGCAGCTCGCGACAGCGAGACTACGAGCAGTACTTC
>.|TRBJ2-7|.|TRBV12-3/TRBV12-4
CASSPQWGFSYYEQYF
TGTGCCAGCAGTCCCCAGTGGGGGTTCTCCTACTACGAGCAGTACTTC
>TRBD2|TRBJ2-1|.|TRBV2
CAFLAGGTDEQFF
TGTGCCTTCCTAGCGGGAGGGACGGATGAGCAGTTCTTC
>.|TRBJ2-5|.|TRBV19
CASSPTGAGTETQYF
TGTGCCAGTAGTCCCACCGGTGCGGGGACGGAGACCCAGTACTTC
>.|TRBJ2-3|once|TRBV6-9
CASSSYRKTTPQQYF
TGTGCCAGCAGTTCGTATAGGAAAACCACACCACAGCAGTATTTT
>.|TRBJ2-2|.|TRBV19
CASSPGVIAKTGELFF
TGTGCCAGTAGTCCCGGCGTCATTGCGAAAACCGGGGAGCTGTTTTTT
>TRBD1|TRBJ1-2|many|TRBV3-1
CASSLGTATHGYTF
TGTGCCAGCAGCCTTGGGACAGCAACACATGGCTACACCTTC
>.|TRBJ2-6|once|TRBV24-1
CATSGDSGANVLTF
TGTGCCACCAGTGGGGACTCTGGGGCCAACGTCCTGACTTTC
>.|TRBJ1-1|.|TRBV28
CASSLQQGMNTKAFF
TGTGCCAGCAGTTTACAACAGGGCATGAACACTAAAGCTTTCTTT
>.|TRBJ1-1|few|TRBV18
CASSPSQGWIGNTEAFF
TGTGCCAGCTCACCGTCTCAGGGATGGATAGGCAACACTGAAGCTTTCTTT
>TRBD2|TRBJ2-5|many|TRBV7-9
CASSSTSGSRETQYF
TGTGCCAGCAGCTCGACTAGCGGGAGTAGGGAGACCCAGTACTTC
>TRBD2|TRBJ2-3|.|TRBV15
CATSGSGRGTDTQYF
TGTGCCACCAGCGGTAGCGGGAGAGGTACAGATACGCAGTATTTT
>TRBD1|TRBJ2-5|many|TRBV27
CASASQGAGTQYF
TGTGCCAGCGCTTCCCAGGGGGCTGGGACCCAGTACTTC
>.|TRBJ2-3|many|TRBV29-1
CSVTPSCTDTQYF
TGCAGCGTAACACCCTCCTGCACAGATACGCAGTATTTT
>TRBD2|TRBJ2-5|many|TRBV7-9
CASSLELAEETQYF
TGTGCCAGCAGCTTGGAACTAGCGGAAGAGACCCAGTACTTC
>.|TRBJ2-3|.|TRBV28
CASSTVGTDTQYF
TGTGCCAGCAGTACCGTCGGCACAGATACGCAGTATTTT
>TRBD1|TRBJ1-6|once|TRBV18
CASYPTGDQGSPLHF
TGTGCCAGCTATCCGACAGGGGACCAAGGCTCACCCCTCCACTTT
>TRBD2|TRBJ2-7|few|TRBV6-4
CAPSYGPGLGWEQYF
TGTGCCCCTTCGTACGGGCCGGGACTAGGGTGGGAGCAGTACTTC
>.|TRBJ2-6|.|TRBV20-1
CSAYCSGANVLTF
TGCAGTGCTTATTGCTCTGGGGCCAACGTCCTGACTTTC
>.|TRBJ1-2|.|TRBV19
CASSPGDYRYTF
TGTGCCAGTAGCCCTGGAGACTATCGCTACACCTTC
>TRBD2|TRBJ2-5|few|TRBV4-2
CASSPGVLTGLAGEIQETQYF
TGTGCCAGCAGCCCAGGGGTGCTTACCGGACTAGCGGGAGAGATCCAAGAGACCCAGTACTTC
>.|TRBJ2-5|.|TRBV7-6
CASSSTREKTQYF
TGTGCCAGCAGCTCGACTAGAGAAAAGACCCAGTACTTC
>TRBD2|TRBJ2-1|.|TRBV28
CSTKAGGSYNEQFF
TGTAGCACCAAAGCGGGAGGGTCCTACAATGAGCAGTTCTTC
>.|TRBJ1-1|few|TRBV19
CASSISGVGTEAFF
TGTGCCAGTAGTATTAGTGGAGTAGGCACTGAAGCTTTCTTT
>.|TRBJ2-7|many|TRBV28
CASTLSRAYEQYF
TGTGCCAGCACCCTGAGTAGGGCCTACGAGCAGTACTTC
>.|TRBJ1-5|many|TRBV3-1
CASSQDFRDQPQHF
TGTGCCAGCAGCCAAGATTTCAGGGATCAGCCCCAGCATTTT
>TRBD2|TRBJ2-1|.|TRBV18
CASSPAGTSEYNEQFF
TGTGCCAGCTCACCGGCCGGGACTAGCGAATACAATGAGCAGTTCTTC
>.|TRBJ1-1|many|TRBV28
CASSFLGRRAFF
TGTGCCAGCAGTTTCCTCGGGAGACGAGCTTTCTTT